This TCR beta chain was captured by sequencing in a study of T cell repertoires in cytomegalovirus infection. Whole-study context: HLA-B-restricted CMV epitopes that are well studied were used alongside recently identified HLA-C-restricted ones. Both a matching HLA type and CMV infection were indicated by public TCR beta signatures.

Details on this clonotype: Its matching antigen is unknown.

TCRdb processed the reads anew with MiXCR; each CDR3 protein has one entry. The sample gives 200,000 or so distinct CDR3 sequences, roughly two fifths of which show up once; approximately 60% is in the top ten. This material consisted of CD8+ T cells from cultured PBMCs, taken from culture after CMV antigen stimulation. The sequence derives from a human donor in good health (CMV status not recorded). Some clones in this sample may be carry-over from other donors' samples.

DNA of the CDR3: TGTGCCACCAGTGACCGCGGCACGAACACCGGGGAGCTGTTTTTT. Translation: CATSDRGTNTGELFF. The chain couples TRBV24-1 to TRBJ2-2; D is ambiguous. The CDR3 contains 15 residues. Germline CDR1 is KGHDR and CDR2 is SFDVKD. Trimming took 4 bases from V and 0 from J, leaving 8 bases between them.